This T cell receptor beta chain was sequenced during a study of CD8 T cells in Susac syndrome. Germline V CDR1 and CDR2: KGHDR, SFDVKD. CDR3 length: 14 amino acids. The ends lost 3 bases at V and 8 bases at J; junction bases unmatched: 0. With random hexamers, roughly 0.45 to 1 ug RNA was reverse transcribed. MiXCR, applied by TCRdb to the immunoSEQ multiplex PCR reads, yields one record per CDR3 protein. This table has roughly 140,000 distinct CDR3 sequences, 95% appearing once. The sequencing sample was made of CD8+ T cells from PBMCs. The chain employs TRBV24-1 and TRBJ1-6; 10 bases align to TRBD1. This receptor was identified in a human donor with multiple sclerosis. DNA of the CDR3: TGTGCCACCAGTGATGGGACAGGGGATTCACCCCTCCACTTT. This codes for CATSDGTGDSPLHF.